One sample yielded the 30 T cell receptor beta chains listed below, sequenced in a study of T cells in Graves' hyperthyroidism and ophthalmopathy. The source material, RNA transcripts, was used to amplify TCR beta CDR3 regions. RT-PCR in the first round (using the HTBI primer set) targeted the TCR CDR3. TCRdb processed the multiplex PCR reads anew with MiXCR; each CDR3 protein has one entry. Among roughly 650,000 distinct CDR3 sequences listed, approximately 15% were seen once. Sequences were obtained from blood. Receptor source: a woman between 40 and 50 years old with Graves' ophthalmopathy.

This clonotype showed up many times. The CDR3 region has the DNA TGTGCCAGCAGCAGGACTGAAAGAGAGACCCAGTACTTC. Translated, it gives CASSRTERETQYF. The chain combines TRBV7-8 with TRBJ2-5; weak D call: TRBD2 (5 bases). V dropped 5 bases and J dropped 4 bases, with 11 bases sitting between them. In germline, CDR1 is SGHVS, CDR2 FQNEAQ. This CDR3 is built from 13 residues.

This clonotype appeared a single time. V gene TRBV19 combines with J gene TRBJ2-2; D is possibly TRBD1 (5 bases). Trimming stripped 5 bases from V and 6 bases from J, with 13 bases between. The CDR3 is made up of 14 amino acids. Germline-derived CDR1 and CDR2 are LNHDA and SQIVND (reference sequence). CDR3 bases: TGTGCCAGTAGTTGGGGCCGACCCGCCGGGGAGCTGTTTTTT. This translates into CASSWGRPAGELFF.

This clonotype was detected only a few times. The chain combines TRBV11-2 with TRBJ2-3; TRBD2 agrees at 7 bases. The germline V gene encodes CDR1 SGHAT and CDR2 FQNNGV. The J segment lost 2 bases and the V segment lost 5 bases, leaving 13 bases of the junction unmatched. The CDR3 loop spans 17 amino acids. CDR3: CASSPSGGGGPTDTQYF. In DNA, the CDR3 is TGTGCCAGCAGCCCTAGTGGAGGCGGGGGACCCACAGATACGCAGTATTTT.

To note about this clonotype: Just one base apart from a much larger clone, this may be a read error. The CDR3 coding sequence is TGTGCCAGCAGTCCTAACGGGGGGACGAGCACTGAAGCTTTCTTT. It translates to CASSPNGGTSTEAFF. The gene calls are TRBV2 and TRBJ1-1; maybe TRBD1 (5 bases). This CDR3 is 15 amino acids long. Trimming cost V 5 bases and J 4 bases, with 17 bases left between them. Per the germline V gene, CDR1 is SNHLY and CDR2 is FYNNEI.

This clonotype has ten or more counts. This chain links TRBV28 with TRBJ2-3, with 10 bases aligning to TRBD2. The trim removed 4 bases at V and 5 bases at J, leaving 12 bases unmatched. Germline CDR1 and CDR2: MDHEN and SYDVKM. CDR3 length equals 17 residues. The CDR3 loop is CASSSISGRAGRDTQYF. As DNA, the CDR3 is TGTGCCAGCAGTTCTATCAGCGGGAGGGCCGGGAGAGATACGCAGTATTTT.

In its sample, this clonotype was seen a few times. The rearrangement joins TRBV20-1 to TRBJ1-3; D may be TRBD1 (6 bases). The CDR3 has 16 residues. CDR1 and CDR2 (germline): DFQATT, SNEGSKA (reference sequence). V dropped 0 bases and J dropped 2 bases, with 14 bases sitting between them. CDR3 region: CSARDRDRPAGNTIYF. The CDR3 nucleotides are TGCAGTGCTAGAGATCGAGACAGGCCAGCTGGAAACACCATATATTTT.

In this sample, this clonotype turned up many times. The gene calls are TRBV20-1 and TRBJ2-7; no clear D gene. Germline values: CDR1 DFQATT, CDR2 SNEGSKA (reference sequence). The CDR3 has 12 amino acids. V lost 0 bases to trimming and J lost 7 bases, with 10 bases between them. CDR3 in amino acids: CSARDLGREQYF. CDR3 DNA sequence: TGCAGTGCTAGAGATCTCGGGCGGGAGCAGTACTTC.

This clonotype was seen at least ten times. The chain couples TRBV11-1 to TRBJ2-1; the match to TRBD2 covers 8 bases. J gave up 5 bases and V 4 bases, and 7 bases lay outside the gene matches. The CDR3 is made up of 15 amino acids. Germline CDR1 and CDR2: SGHAT and FQDESV (reference sequence). CDR3 nucleotide sequence: TGTGCCAGCAGCTACGGGAGGGCAGGAGACAATGAGCAGTTCTTC. Translated: CASSYGRAGDNEQFF. Combining the CDR3 with reference TRBV11-1 and TRBJ2-1 gives the whole variable domain EAEVAQSPRYKITEKSQAVAFWCDPISGHATLYWYRQILGQGPELLVQFQDESVVDDSQLPKDRFSAERLKGVDSTLKIQPAELGDSAMYLCASSYGRAGDNEQFFGPGTRLTVL.

This clonotype was observed a single time. The J gene is TRBJ1-2, the V gene TRBV29-1; 9 nucleotides line up with TRBD1. Germline CDR1 and CDR2: SQVTM and ANQGSEA. Trimming cost V 6 bases and J 4 bases; bases outside gene matches: 12. This CDR3 region has 15 residues. The CDR3 region has the DNA TGCAGCGTGGACGATCAACAGGGGGCCGGCTATGGCTACACCTTC. Its translation is CSVDDQQGAGYGYTF.

This clonotype was seen ten or more times. The chain carries TRBV20-1 and TRBJ2-1, with TRBD2 matching 8 bases. The CDR3 length is 14 residues. The germline CDR1 and CDR2 sequences are DFQATT and SNEGSKA (reference sequence). The V gene end was trimmed by 6 bases and the J gene end by 7 bases; junction bases not matched to a gene: 11. The CDR3 region is CSASNSGGGNEQFF. The CDR3 nucleotides are TGCAGTGCCAGCAATTCGGGAGGGGGGAATGAGCAGTTCTTC.

The CDR3 region has the DNA TGTGCCGGCCCAACCCAGGGAGAGACCCAGTACTTC. Protein: CAGPTQGETQYF. The chain couples TRBV19 to TRBJ2-5; possibly TRBD1 for D (5 bases). Trimming took off 11 bases at V and 4 bases at J, with 14 bases between the two ends. The CDR3 is made up of 12 amino acids. Germline assignment: CDR1 LNHDA and CDR2 SQIVND (reference sequence).

This clonotype was seen ten or more times. This chain uses TRBV2 with TRBJ1-5; D is ambiguous. The germline gives CDR1 SNHLY, CDR2 FYNNEI. Trimming took off 1 base at V and 4 bases at J, with 11 bases between the two ends. The CDR3 has 15 residues. CDR3 amino acids: CASSEDREGNQPQHF. The CDR3 DNA sequence: TGTGCCAGCAGTGAAGATCGGGAAGGGAATCAGCCCCAGCATTTT.

There are many counts of this clonotype. The rearrangement uses TRBV20-1 and TRBJ1-2; tentative D call: TRBD1 (6 bases). The V end lost 0 bases, the J end lost 5 bases, and 22 bases lay between the germline ends. Germline CDR1 is DFQATT and CDR2 is SNEGSKA (reference sequence). This CDR3 contains 17 residues. CDR3 in DNA: TGCAGTGCTAGAGACCCAGGGCACGGGGGGGGCCCATATGGCTACACCTTC. Translating gives CSARDPGHGGGPYGYTF.

This rearrangement joins TRBV29-1 to TRBJ1-2, with a possible D match to TRBD1 (6 bases). Trimming removed 6 bases at V and 2 bases at J, with 13 bases between. CDR3 size: 13 residues. Germline CDR1 reads SQVTM; CDR2 reads ANQGSEA. The CDR3 here is CSVILTGNYGYTF. The CDR3 DNA follows: TGCAGCGTCATCCTGACAGGAAACTATGGCTACACCTTC.

This clonotype was detected many times. V is TRBV6-1 and J is TRBJ2-7; TRBD2 matches at 10 bases. Germline CDR1 and CDR2: MNHNS and SASEGT. The CDR3 is 15 residues long. Germline trimming cut 8 bases from V and 3 bases from J; bases unmatched to any gene: 10. The CDR3 region has the DNA TGTGCCAGCGCTAACTTACGGACTAGCGGCTACGAGCAGTACTTC. Translating it yields CASANLRTSGYEQYF.

This clonotype appeared many times. The chain has TRBV3-1 and TRBJ2-7, with TRBD2 identical over 7 bases. The CDR3 length is 17 residues. From germline, CDR1 is LGHDT and CDR2 YNNKEL (reference sequence). With 0 bases clipped from V and 0 bases from J, the junction kept 8 bases outside the gene matches. This CDR3 is CASSQDRSSGDSYEQYF. In DNA, the CDR3 is TGTGCCAGCAGCCAAGATAGGTCTAGCGGTGACTCCTACGAGCAGTACTTC.

Many counts were recorded for this clonotype. The CDR3 here is CASSLGPDPGNGYTF. Here the CDR3 DNA reads TGTGCCAGCTCCCTTGGCCCGGATCCTGGAAATGGCTACACCTTC. This sequence joins TRBV6-1 and TRBJ1-2; D not certain. The CDR3 extends over 15 amino acids. Germline assignment: CDR1 MNHNS and CDR2 SASEGT. V was trimmed by 8 bases and J by 6 bases, leaving 22 bases between them.

The J gene is TRBJ2-5, the V gene TRBV5-1; perhaps TRBD1 as D (5 bases). The CDR3 has 15 amino acids. Per germline, CDR1 SGHRS and CDR2 YFSETQ. V was cut by 2 bases and J by 4 bases, with 15 bases left in between. This CDR3 is CASSLGKGVVETQYF. As DNA, the CDR3 is TGCGCCAGCAGCTTAGGTAAAGGGGTGGTAGAGACCCAGTACTTC.

V and J are TRBV29-1 and TRBJ2-4; unclear D gene. The CDR3 spans 16 residues. The germline V and J ends were trimmed by 0 bases and 3 bases, with 15 bases remaining between them. The germline CDR1 and CDR2 sequences are SQVTM and ANQGSEA. CDR3 in amino acids: CSVEEDTAQNKNIQYF. The CDR3 nucleotides are TGCAGCGTTGAAGAAGATACAGCACAAAACAAAAACATTCAGTACTTC.

The sample holds a few counts of this clonotype. V and J are TRBV20-1 and TRBJ1-4; D unclear. This CDR3 region has 13 residues. Germline CDR1 reads DFQATT; CDR2 reads SNEGSKA (reference sequence). Trimming stripped 6 bases from V and 3 bases from J, with 11 bases between. The CDR3 sequence is CSARTGPNEKLFF. The CDR3 nucleotides are TGCAGTGCCCGGACTGGACCTAATGAAAAACTGTTTTTT.

This sequence joins TRBV7-6 and TRBJ2-2, with 8 bases that match TRBD1. The V gene's germline CDR1 is SGHVS and CDR2 FNYEAQ. V trimming: 11 bases; J trimming: 4 bases; junction bases outside the gene matches: 12. The CDR3 extends over 15 amino acids. DNA for the CDR3: TGTGCCTCAAGCGCCATAACAGGGGGCACCGGGGAGCTGTTTTTT. Protein sequence: CASSAITGGTGELFF.

This chain uses TRBV29-1 with TRBJ1-1; no reliable D call. V shed 3 bases and J shed 2 bases, with 7 bases lying between them. This CDR3 region has 12 residues. Germline V lookup: CDR1 SQVTM, CDR2 ANQGSEA. Here the CDR3 DNA reads TGCAGCGTTGAGAGTATAAACACTGAAGCTTTCTTT. This translates into CSVESINTEAFF.

As concerns this clonotype: A much larger clone sits a single nucleotide away, making a read error possible. The rearrangement links TRBV18 to TRBJ1-1; D perhaps matches TRBD1 (6 bases). CDR1 and CDR2 from the germline V gene are KGHSH and LQKENI. V dropped 1 base and J dropped 0 bases, with 15 bases sitting between them. The CDR3 covers 17 residues. CDR3 nucleotide sequence: TGTGCCAGCTCACCACGGCAGGGGTCTTTAATGAACACTGAAGCTTTCTTT. The encoded protein is CASSPRQGSLMNTEAFF.

This clonotype occurred many times. The chain has TRBV11-2 and TRBJ2-1, with 9 bases that match TRBD2. This CDR3 has 15 residues. The germline V gene has CDR1 SGHAT and CDR2 FQNNGV. J was trimmed by 3 bases and V by 5 bases; bases with no gene match: 5. The CDR3 loop reads CASSTGLADYNEQFF. The CDR3 coding sequence is TGTGCCAGCAGCACGGGACTAGCCGACTACAATGAGCAGTTCTTC.

In its sample, this clonotype was seen many times. The chain couples TRBV5-5 to TRBJ2-7; D not certain. Germline V CDR1 and CDR2: SGHKS, YYEKEE (reference sequence). The CDR3 runs to 15 residues. Trimming pared 4 bases from V and 4 bases from J, leaving 18 bases between. The CDR3 DNA is TGTGCCAGCAGCCCAATACCGGGCCGTGGGTACGAGCAGTACTTC. This translates into CASSPIPGRGYEQYF.

This chain joins TRBV6-1 and TRBJ1-6, with 9 positions matching TRBD1. Germline CDR1 MNHNS, CDR2 SASEGT. This CDR3 is built from 15 residues. V lost 5 bases and J lost 8; bases outside the gene matches: 7. This CDR3 reads CASSPYRGHDSPLHF. The CDR3 coding sequence is TGTGCCAGCAGTCCATACAGGGGGCATGATTCACCCCTCCACTTT.

Many counts were recorded for this clonotype. The V call is TRBV7-9, the J call TRBJ2-1, with TRBD1 identical over 9 bases. Germline trimming cut 2 bases from V and 10 bases from J; bases unmatched to any gene: 6. The CDR3 is 14 residues long. Per the germline V gene, CDR1 is SEHNR and CDR2 is FQNEAQ (reference sequence). CDR3 sequence: CASSLQGQGIEQFF. The CDR3 DNA follows: TGTGCCAGCAGCTTACAGGGACAGGGAATAGAGCAGTTCTTC. Looking up the rest from reference TRBV7-9 and TRBJ2-1 gives the full variable domain: DTGVSQNPRHKITKRGQNVTFRCDPISEHNRLYWYRQTLGQGPEFLTYFQNEAQLEKSRLLSDRFSAERPKGSFSTLEIQRTEQGDSAMYLCASSLQGQGIEQFFGPGTRLTVL.

This clonotype was counted only a few times. The chain joins TRBV5-1 to TRBJ2-2; TRBD1 aligns across 9 bases. Germline values: CDR1 SGHRS, CDR2 YFSETQ. The CDR3 is 15 residues long. V lost 7 bases to trimming and J lost 3 bases; unmatched junction nucleotides: 7. CDR3 residues: CASRGQGPDTGELFF. CDR3 in DNA: TGCGCCAGCCGCGGACAGGGGCCCGACACCGGGGAGCTGTTTTTT.

A few counts support this clonotype. The gene calls are TRBV25-1 and TRBJ2-1; D is possibly TRBD2 (6 bases). The CDR3 runs 17 residues. V lost 3 bases and J lost 1, with 16 bases in between. Germline lookup yields CDR1 MGHDK and CDR2 SYGVNS. The CDR3 reads CASSDPSSGASYNEQFF. In DNA, the CDR3 is TGTGCCAGCAGTGACCCCAGTTCGGGAGCTTCCTACAATGAGCAGTTCTTC.

This clonotype was detected a few times. The chain recombines TRBV9 with TRBJ2-1; TRBD2 matches 10 bases. Trimming took 4 bases from V and 7 from J; bases not matched to a gene: 14. Germline values: CDR1 SGDLS, CDR2 YYNGEE. The CDR3 sequence is 17 residues long. CDR3 bases: TGTGCCAGCAGCCATAAGACTAGCGGGTTCGCAGGGAATGAGCAGTTCTTC. It specifies CASSHKTSGFAGNEQFF.